The rows below give T cell receptor beta chains drawn from one sample of a study of shared clonotypes between healthy human individuals. Assay used: immunoSEQ multiplex PCR; TCRdb lists only in-frame clones, some missing. This table has some 630,000 clones, 72% appearing once. The sequenced sample was memory CD4+ T cells sorted from blood. The receptors were gathered from a woman aged 25-40 years in good health. Both conserved end residues are part of each CDR3. The D gene is left open where the match is weak. Expanded clones are given a class, and other clones once, few, many or no size at all.

d_call: -
clone_size: -
j_call: TRBJ2-7
v_call: TRBV10-3
cdr3_nt: TGTGCCATCAGTGAGTCAGGGCGGGGCTCCTACGAGCAGTACTTC
cdr3_aa: CAISESGRGSYEQYF

d_call: -
clone_size: -
j_call: TRBJ2-7
v_call: TRBV10-2
cdr3_nt: TGCGCCAGCAGTGACGAGCAGGGTAGCTACGAGCAGTACTTC
cdr3_aa: CASSDEQGSYEQYF

d_call: -
clone_size: -
j_call: TRBJ2-1
v_call: TRBV5-1
cdr3_nt: TGCGCCAGCAGCTTTAGCGGAGACTCCTACAATGAGCAGTTCTTC
cdr3_aa: CASSFSGDSYNEQFF

d_call: -
clone_size: -
j_call: TRBJ2-5
v_call: TRBV7-9
cdr3_nt: TGTGCCAGCGGTCGGGAGACCCAGTACTTC
cdr3_aa: CASGRETQYF

d_call: TRBD1
clone_size: -
j_call: TRBJ2-7
v_call: TRBV27
cdr3_nt: TGTGCCAGCAGTCTGCAGACAGGGAAAACCTACGAGCAGTACTTC
cdr3_aa: CASSLQTGKTYEQYF

d_call: -
clone_size: -
j_call: TRBJ1-1
v_call: TRBV6-5
cdr3_nt: TGTGCCAGCAGTTACACGGGGAGATTTGAAGCTTTCTTT
cdr3_aa: CASSYTGRFEAFF

d_call: -
clone_size: -
j_call: TRBJ1-1
v_call: TRBV7-9
cdr3_nt: TGTGCCAGCAGCTTGAATCAACCGGGACTCCGGGAGAGGAACACTGAAGCTTTCTTT
cdr3_aa: CASSLNQPGLRERNTEAFF

d_call: -
clone_size: -
j_call: TRBJ1-1
v_call: TRBV6-1
cdr3_nt: TGTGCCAGCAGGAAGTCAGGGGTTAACACTGAAGCTTTCTTT
cdr3_aa: CASRKSGVNTEAFF

d_call: -
clone_size: -
j_call: TRBJ2-1
v_call: TRBV7-2
cdr3_nt: TGTGCCAGCAGCCCTATCTCCTACAATGAGCAGTTCTTC
cdr3_aa: CASSPISYNEQFF

d_call: -
clone_size: -
j_call: TRBJ1-2
v_call: TRBV30
cdr3_nt: TGTGCCTGGAGTAGGACGGCCTATGGCTACACCTTC
cdr3_aa: CAWSRTAYGYTF

d_call: -
clone_size: few
j_call: TRBJ1-1
v_call: TRBV11-2
cdr3_nt: TGTGCCAGCAGCTTGGTCGGAGAACAAGCTTTCTTT
cdr3_aa: CASSLVGEQAFF

d_call: TRBD1
clone_size: -
j_call: TRBJ1-3
v_call: TRBV11-2
cdr3_nt: TGTGCCAGCAGCTTGGCAGGGGGATCTGGAAACACCATATATTTT
cdr3_aa: CASSLAGGSGNTIYF

d_call: -
clone_size: -
j_call: TRBJ1-1
v_call: TRBV18
cdr3_nt: TGTGCCAGCTCACGTACGGGACGCCCTGATTACACTGAAGCTTTCTTT
cdr3_aa: CASSRTGRPDYTEAFF

d_call: TRBD2
clone_size: many
j_call: TRBJ2-7
v_call: TRBV7-6
cdr3_nt: TGTGCCAGCAGGGTTAGCGGGTCGGATGCCTACGAGCAGTACTTC
cdr3_aa: CASRVSGSDAYEQYF

d_call: TRBD1
clone_size: -
j_call: TRBJ2-4
v_call: TRBV5-1
cdr3_nt: TGCGCCAGCAGCCCGAACAGGGGGGAAAACATTCAGTACTTC
cdr3_aa: CASSPNRGENIQYF

d_call: -
clone_size: -
j_call: TRBJ1-2
v_call: TRBV9
cdr3_nt: TGTGCCAGCAGCGTAGATCCGGGGAGTACCTATGGCTACACCTTC
cdr3_aa: CASSVDPGSTYGYTF

d_call: -
clone_size: -
j_call: TRBJ2-7
v_call: TRBV7-9
cdr3_nt: TGTGCCAGCAGCTTATGGAAGGGGATCCCCTACGAGCAGTACTTC
cdr3_aa: CASSLWKGIPYEQYF

d_call: TRBD1
clone_size: -
j_call: TRBJ1-1
v_call: TRBV18
cdr3_nt: TGTGCCAGCTGGCCGGACAGGGGGCTGAGCACTGAAGCTTTCTTT
cdr3_aa: CASWPDRGLSTEAFF

d_call: -
clone_size: -
j_call: TRBJ1-1
v_call: TRBV18
cdr3_nt: TGTGCCAGCTCACCGGGCGTTGCGACTGAAGCTTTCTTT
cdr3_aa: CASSPGVATEAFF

d_call: -
clone_size: -
j_call: TRBJ2-3
v_call: TRBV28
cdr3_nt: TGTGCCAGCAGTCCTCAGGGACGCACAGATACGCAGTATTTT
cdr3_aa: CASSPQGRTDTQYF

d_call: TRBD2
clone_size: -
j_call: TRBJ2-3
v_call: TRBV6-5
cdr3_nt: TGTGCCACCAAAGCGGGGTACTTCACAGATACGCAGTATTTT
cdr3_aa: CATKAGYFTDTQYF

d_call: -
clone_size: -
j_call: TRBJ2-7
v_call: TRBV28
cdr3_nt: TGTGCCAGCACTACGGGGGTTAACGAGCAGTACTTC
cdr3_aa: CASTTGVNEQYF

d_call: TRBD1
clone_size: -
j_call: TRBJ1-2
v_call: TRBV7-9
cdr3_nt: TGTGCCAGCAGCTTAGATGGACAGGAGGGTGGCTACACCTTC
cdr3_aa: CASSLDGQEGGYTF

d_call: -
clone_size: -
j_call: TRBJ1-3
v_call: TRBV5-1
cdr3_nt: TGCGCCAGCAGCTTGGGCCCGGCCATATATTTT
cdr3_aa: CASSLGPAIYF

d_call: -
clone_size: -
j_call: TRBJ2-1
v_call: TRBV5-6
cdr3_nt: TGTGCCAGCAGCCCGGCGGGGACAGATCGCTACAATGAGCAGTTCTTC
cdr3_aa: CASSPAGTDRYNEQFF

d_call: TRBD2
clone_size: -
j_call: TRBJ2-7
v_call: TRBV19
cdr3_nt: TGTGCCAGTAGTAACCAAGGACTAGCGAGTTCCTACGAGCAGTACTTC
cdr3_aa: CASSNQGLASSYEQYF

d_call: -
clone_size: few
j_call: TRBJ1-2
v_call: TRBV11-2
cdr3_nt: TGTGCCAGCAGCTTAGATCATTACCGCAACTATGGCTACACCTTC
cdr3_aa: CASSLDHYRNYGYTF

d_call: -
clone_size: once
j_call: TRBJ1-2
v_call: TRBV9
cdr3_nt: TGTGCCAGCAGCGTAGCTAAGGACCAAGGAGGCTACACCTTC
cdr3_aa: CASSVAKDQGGYTF

d_call: TRBD2
clone_size: -
j_call: TRBJ2-7
v_call: TRBV4-2
cdr3_nt: TGTGCCAGCAGCTACGGGACTAGCGGGAACTACGAGCAGTACTTC
cdr3_aa: CASSYGTSGNYEQYF

d_call: -
clone_size: -
j_call: TRBJ1-1
v_call: TRBV5-4
cdr3_nt: TGTGCCAGCAGCACATGGTCGGGGGGTTCTGAAGCTTTCTTT
cdr3_aa: CASSTWSGGSEAFF

d_call: -
clone_size: -
j_call: TRBJ2-2
v_call: TRBV18
cdr3_nt: TGTGCCAGCTGCCCCCCCAACCGGAACACCGGGGAGCTGTTTTTT
cdr3_aa: CASCPPNRNTGELFF

d_call: -
clone_size: -
j_call: TRBJ1-2
v_call: TRBV4-1
cdr3_nt: TGCGCCAGCAGCTATACGGCGGCAGGAGCTAACTATGGCTACACCTTC
cdr3_aa: CASSYTAAGANYGYTF

d_call: -
clone_size: few
j_call: TRBJ2-5
v_call: TRBV7-2
cdr3_nt: TGTGCCAGCAGCTTAGAGGGCGGGGAGACCCAGTACTTC
cdr3_aa: CASSLEGGETQYF

d_call: -
clone_size: -
j_call: TRBJ2-7
v_call: TRBV28
cdr3_nt: TGTGCCAGCAGCCCCTTAACTTGGGTAGGCCTGGGGGTATACGAGCAGTACTTC
cdr3_aa: CASSPLTWVGLGVYEQYF

d_call: TRBD1
clone_size: -
j_call: TRBJ2-7
v_call: TRBV11-2
cdr3_nt: TGTGCCAGCAGCTTACGGGGGACAGGGGACTACGAGCAGTACTTC
cdr3_aa: CASSLRGTGDYEQYF

d_call: -
clone_size: -
j_call: TRBJ1-5
v_call: TRBV18
cdr3_nt: TGTGCCAGCTCACAGGGGAGGAAAAATCAGCCCCAGCATTTT
cdr3_aa: CASSQGRKNQPQHF

d_call: -
clone_size: -
j_call: TRBJ2-1
v_call: TRBV14
cdr3_nt: TGTGCCAGCAGCCAAGATTTGGAGTTCAGTGAGCAGTTCTTC
cdr3_aa: CASSQDLEFSEQFF

d_call: TRBD1
clone_size: -
j_call: TRBJ2-2
v_call: TRBV5-1
cdr3_nt: TGCGCCAGCAGCTTGGGGGACAGGGATGCCGGGGAGCTGTTTTTT
cdr3_aa: CASSLGDRDAGELFF

d_call: -
clone_size: -
j_call: TRBJ2-4
v_call: TRBV4-2
cdr3_nt: TGTGCCAGCACAAAACCCCCGCGGGAACTAGCCAAAAACATTCAGCACTTC
cdr3_aa: CASTKPPRELAKNIQHF

d_call: -
clone_size: -
j_call: TRBJ2-1
v_call: TRBV6-4
cdr3_nt: TGTGCCAGCAGTGACTACGGGCGGGTATTACCCTACAATGAGCAGTTCTTC
cdr3_aa: CASSDYGRVLPYNEQFF

d_call: TRBD1
clone_size: few
j_call: TRBJ1-3
v_call: TRBV30
cdr3_nt: TGTGCCTGGAGCAGGGGGGGCTCTGGAAACACCATATATTTT
cdr3_aa: CAWSRGGSGNTIYF

d_call: TRBD2
clone_size: -
j_call: TRBJ2-1
v_call: TRBV7-9
cdr3_nt: TGTGCCAGCAGCTTATTAGGCACTAGCGGGTCCTACAATGAGCAGTTCTTC
cdr3_aa: CASSLLGTSGSYNEQFF

d_call: TRBD2
clone_size: many
j_call: TRBJ2-3
v_call: TRBV5-1
cdr3_nt: TGCGCCAGCAGCGGTATCCGGGAGGGCCGGACAGATACGCAGTATTTT
cdr3_aa: CASSGIREGRTDTQYF

d_call: TRBD2
clone_size: many
j_call: TRBJ2-5
v_call: TRBV29-1
cdr3_nt: TGCAGCGTTGAAGATCCGCAGACTAGCGGTATCCTAGAGACCCAGTACTTC
cdr3_aa: CSVEDPQTSGILETQYF

d_call: -
clone_size: -
j_call: TRBJ1-5
v_call: TRBV28
cdr3_nt: TGTGCCAGCAGGGCGCCCAATCAGCCCCAGCATTTT
cdr3_aa: CASRAPNQPQHF

d_call: -
clone_size: -
j_call: TRBJ1-2
v_call: TRBV2
cdr3_nt: TGTGCCAGCAGGGACGATAACTATGGCTACACCTTC
cdr3_aa: CASRDDNYGYTF

d_call: TRBD1
clone_size: -
j_call: TRBJ1-2
v_call: TRBV28
cdr3_nt: TGTGCCAGCAGCCGGGACAGGACTTATGGCTACACCTTC
cdr3_aa: CASSRDRTYGYTF

d_call: -
clone_size: -
j_call: TRBJ1-4
v_call: TRBV7-9
cdr3_nt: TGTGCCAGCAGCAGAAGAGAAGCAACTAATGAAAAACTGTTTTTT
cdr3_aa: CASSRREATNEKLFF

d_call: TRBD2
clone_size: many
j_call: TRBJ2-7
v_call: TRBV6-5
cdr3_nt: TGTGCCAGCAGTTACTCTTGGAGCGGGAATTACGAGCAGTACTTC
cdr3_aa: CASSYSWSGNYEQYF

d_call: -
clone_size: -
j_call: TRBJ2-2
v_call: TRBV30
cdr3_nt: TGTGCCTGTAAGATCCAACAGGTTATTGCCTCGGAGCTGTTTTTT
cdr3_aa: CACKIQQVIASELFF

d_call: -
clone_size: -
j_call: TRBJ1-2
v_call: TRBV5-6
cdr3_nt: TGTGCCAGCAGCTTGCGCGGGGTAGGCTATGGCTACACCTTC
cdr3_aa: CASSLRGVGYGYTF

d_call: TRBD2
clone_size: -
j_call: TRBJ2-1
v_call: TRBV19
cdr3_nt: TGTGCCAGTAGTATTGCTAGCGGGAGGGAAAATGAGCAGTTCTTC
cdr3_aa: CASSIASGRENEQFF

d_call: -
clone_size: -
j_call: TRBJ2-1
v_call: TRBV28
cdr3_nt: TGTGCCAGCAGTAGAGGGCCCTGGACAGCTTCCTACAATGAGCAGTTCTTC
cdr3_aa: CASSRGPWTASYNEQFF

d_call: TRBD2
clone_size: -
j_call: TRBJ2-1
v_call: TRBV7-7
cdr3_nt: TGTGCCAGCAGCTTACGGGGGGAGTACAATGAGCAGTTCTTC
cdr3_aa: CASSLRGEYNEQFF

d_call: -
clone_size: -
j_call: TRBJ1-1
v_call: TRBV18
cdr3_nt: TGTGCCAGCTCACCACTACAGGGCTTGGACACTGAAGCTTTCTTT
cdr3_aa: CASSPLQGLDTEAFF

d_call: TRBD2
clone_size: -
j_call: TRBJ2-7
v_call: TRBV6-5
cdr3_nt: TGTGCCAGCAGGAAAGGGCTAGCGGGGTACGAGCAGTACTTC
cdr3_aa: CASRKGLAGYEQYF

d_call: -
clone_size: -
j_call: TRBJ2-4
v_call: TRBV28
cdr3_nt: TGTGCCAGCAGCCTGATGGCCGGGGGAAACATTCAGTACTTC
cdr3_aa: CASSLMAGGNIQYF

d_call: -
clone_size: -
j_call: TRBJ1-5
v_call: TRBV5-5
cdr3_nt: TGTGCCAGCAGCTTGTCGTCAGGGTACCGCAATCAGCCCCAGCATTTT
cdr3_aa: CASSLSSGYRNQPQHF